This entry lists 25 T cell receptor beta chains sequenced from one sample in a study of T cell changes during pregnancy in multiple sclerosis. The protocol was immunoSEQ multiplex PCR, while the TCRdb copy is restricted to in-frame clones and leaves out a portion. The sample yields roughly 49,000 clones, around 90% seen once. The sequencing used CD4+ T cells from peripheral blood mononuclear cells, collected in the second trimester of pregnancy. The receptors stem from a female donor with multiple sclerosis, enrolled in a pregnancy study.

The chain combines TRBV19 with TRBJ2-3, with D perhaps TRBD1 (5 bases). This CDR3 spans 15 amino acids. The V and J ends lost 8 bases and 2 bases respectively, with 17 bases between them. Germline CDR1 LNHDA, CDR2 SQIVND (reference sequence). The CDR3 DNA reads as TGTGCCAGTGCCGAGGCGGTGGGGCACACAGATACGCAGTATTTT. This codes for CASAEAVGHTDTQYF.

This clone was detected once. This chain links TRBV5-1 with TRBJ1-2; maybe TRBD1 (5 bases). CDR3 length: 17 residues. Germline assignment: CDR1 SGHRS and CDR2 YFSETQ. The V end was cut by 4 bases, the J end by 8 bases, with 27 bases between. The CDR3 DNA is TGCGCCAGCAGCAACCCTGGGGGGGAGTTGGGGTTTTACGGCTACACCTTC. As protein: CASSNPGGELGFYGYTF.

The CDR3 here is CASSLIGGSTGELFF. CDR3 coding DNA: TGTGCCAGCAGCTTAATCGGCGGATCCACCGGGGAGCTGTTTTTT. The chain uses TRBV11-2 and TRBJ2-2; D uncertain. With 2 bases removed from V and 4 bases from J, the gap between germline ends came to 11 bases. Germline values: CDR1 SGHAT, CDR2 FQNNGV. The CDR3 contains 15 residues.

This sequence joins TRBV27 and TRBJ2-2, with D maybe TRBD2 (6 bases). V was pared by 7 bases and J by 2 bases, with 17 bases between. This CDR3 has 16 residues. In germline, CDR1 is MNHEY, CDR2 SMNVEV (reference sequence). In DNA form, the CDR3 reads TGTGCCAGCACCAGAGGGTGGAGGGACAACACCGGGGAGCTGTTTTTT. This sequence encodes CASTRGWRDNTGELFF.

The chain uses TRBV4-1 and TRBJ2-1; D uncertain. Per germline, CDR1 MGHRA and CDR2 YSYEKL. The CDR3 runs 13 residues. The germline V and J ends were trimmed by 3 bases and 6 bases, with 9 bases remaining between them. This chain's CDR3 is CASSHIWPNEQFF. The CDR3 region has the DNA TGCGCCAGCAGCCATATTTGGCCCAATGAGCAGTTCTTC.

In DNA, the CDR3 is TGTGCCAGCAGTTTATCCCTAACGGGGGTATATGGCTACACCTTC. It yields the protein CASSLSLTGVYGYTF. The chain uses TRBV28 and TRBJ1-2; perhaps TRBD1 as D (5 bases). CDR1 is MDHEN, CDR2 SYDVKM, per germline. Deletions cut 1 base from V and 5 bases from J, with 14 bases between. The CDR3 spans 15 residues.

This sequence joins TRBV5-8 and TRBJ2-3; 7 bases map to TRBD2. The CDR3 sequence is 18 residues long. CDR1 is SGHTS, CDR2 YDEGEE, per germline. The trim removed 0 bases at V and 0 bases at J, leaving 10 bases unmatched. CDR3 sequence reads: CASSLATQLAKSTDTQYF. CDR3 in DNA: TGTGCCAGCAGCTTGGCAACCCAACTAGCGAAGAGCACAGATACGCAGTATTTT.

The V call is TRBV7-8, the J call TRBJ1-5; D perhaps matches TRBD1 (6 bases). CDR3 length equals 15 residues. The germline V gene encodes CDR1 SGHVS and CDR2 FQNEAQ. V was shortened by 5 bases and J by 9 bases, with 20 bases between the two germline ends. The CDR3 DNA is TGTGCCAGCAGCCCAAGGGGAGGGGGAGGCGGGCCCCAGCATTTT. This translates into CASSPRGGGGGPQHF.

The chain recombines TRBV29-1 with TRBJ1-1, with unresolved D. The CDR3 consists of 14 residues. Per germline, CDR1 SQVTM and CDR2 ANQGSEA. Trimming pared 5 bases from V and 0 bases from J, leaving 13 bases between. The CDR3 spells CSVRRTIMNTEAFF. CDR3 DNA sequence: TGCAGCGTTCGCAGAACAATTATGAACACTGAAGCTTTCTTT. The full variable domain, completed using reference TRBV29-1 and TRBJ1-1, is SAVISQKPSRDICQRGTSLTIQCQVDSQVTMMFWYRQQPGQSLTLIATANQGSEATYESGFVIDKFPISRPNLTFSTLTVSNMSPEDSSIYLCSVRRTIMNTEAFFGQGTRLTVV.

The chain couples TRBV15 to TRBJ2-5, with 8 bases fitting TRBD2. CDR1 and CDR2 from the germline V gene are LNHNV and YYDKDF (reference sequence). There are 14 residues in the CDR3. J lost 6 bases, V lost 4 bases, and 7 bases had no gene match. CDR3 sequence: CATSNGGGRQTQYF. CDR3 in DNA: TGTGCCACCAGCAACGGGGGGGGCAGGCAGACCCAGTACTTC. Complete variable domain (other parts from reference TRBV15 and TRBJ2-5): DAMVIQNPRYQVTQFGKPVTLSCSQTLNHNVMYWYQQKSSQAPKLLFHYYDKDFNNEADTPDNFQSRRPNTSFCFLDIRSPGLGDTAMYLCATSNGGGRQTQYFGPGTRLLVL.

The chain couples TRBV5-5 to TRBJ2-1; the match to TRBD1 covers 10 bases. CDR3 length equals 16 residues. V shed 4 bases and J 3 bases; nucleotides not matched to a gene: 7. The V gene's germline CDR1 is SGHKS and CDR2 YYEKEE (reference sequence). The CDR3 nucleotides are TGTGCCAGCAGCCCAGCCAGGGACAGGGGCTACAATGAGCAGTTCTTC. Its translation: CASSPARDRGYNEQFF.

The chain's CDR3 is CASSFFGTGGGEQFF. CDR3 coding DNA: TGTGCCAGCAGTTTTTTTGGGACAGGGGGCGGTGAGCAGTTCTTC. This chain joins TRBV28 and TRBJ2-1, with TRBD1 matching 12 bases. CDR1 and CDR2 from the germline V gene are MDHEN and SYDVKM. The CDR3 length is 15 residues. J lost 9 bases, V lost 3 bases, and 6 bases had no gene match.

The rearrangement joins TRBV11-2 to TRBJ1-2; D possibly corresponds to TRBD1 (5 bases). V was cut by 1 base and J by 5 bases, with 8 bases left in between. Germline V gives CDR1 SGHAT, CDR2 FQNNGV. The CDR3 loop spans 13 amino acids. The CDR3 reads CASSLGKGYGYTF. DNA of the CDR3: TGTGCCAGCAGCTTAGGAAAGGGGTATGGCTACACCTTC.

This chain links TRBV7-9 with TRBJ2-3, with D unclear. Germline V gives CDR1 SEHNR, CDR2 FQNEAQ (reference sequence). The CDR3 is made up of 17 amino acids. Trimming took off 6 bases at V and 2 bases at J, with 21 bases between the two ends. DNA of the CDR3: TGTGCCAGCAGATCTCTGGGCTTCGAAACTTACACAGATACGCAGTATTTT. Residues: CASRSLGFETYTDTQYF. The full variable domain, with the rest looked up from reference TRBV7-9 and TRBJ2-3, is DTGVSQNPRHKITKRGQNVTFRCDPISEHNRLYWYRQTLGQGPEFLTYFQNEAQLEKSRLLSDRFSAERPKGSFSTLEIQRTEQGDSAMYLCASRSLGFETYTDTQYFGPGTRLTVL.

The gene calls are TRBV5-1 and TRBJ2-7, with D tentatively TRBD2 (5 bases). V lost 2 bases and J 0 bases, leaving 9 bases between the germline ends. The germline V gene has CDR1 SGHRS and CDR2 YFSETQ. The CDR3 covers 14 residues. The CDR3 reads CASSFKEGSYEQYF. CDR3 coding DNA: TGCGCCAGCAGCTTCAAAGAGGGCTCCTACGAGCAGTACTTC.

The CDR3 loop is CASSATSGGGPGNEQFF. In DNA form, the CDR3 reads TGCGCCAGCAGCGCGACTAGCGGGGGGGGCCCGGGGAATGAGCAGTTCTTC. The chain combines TRBV5-1 with TRBJ2-1; TRBD2 matches 14 bases. CDR1 SGHRS and CDR2 YFSETQ come from the germline V gene. The CDR3 runs 17 residues. After removal of 4 bases from V and 7 bases from J, the junction contained 10 bases not matched to a gene.

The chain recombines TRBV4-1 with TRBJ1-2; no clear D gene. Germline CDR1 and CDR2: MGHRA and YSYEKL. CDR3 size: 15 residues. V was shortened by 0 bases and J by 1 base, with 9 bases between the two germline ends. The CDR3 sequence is CASSQEEASNYGYTF. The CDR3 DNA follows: TGCGCCAGCAGCCAAGAGGAGGCAAGTAACTATGGCTACACCTTC.

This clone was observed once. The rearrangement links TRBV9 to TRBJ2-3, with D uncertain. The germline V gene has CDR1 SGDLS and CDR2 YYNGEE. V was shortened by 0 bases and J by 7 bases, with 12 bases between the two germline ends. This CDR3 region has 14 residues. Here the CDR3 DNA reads TGTGCCAGCAGCGTAGGGAGTACCCTTAATACGCAGTATTTT. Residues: CASSVGSTLNTQYF.

The CDR3 reads CASSLIGALQETQYF. The CDR3 DNA reads TGCGCCAGCAGCTTGATTGGGGCTTTACAAGAGACCCAGTACTTC. J is TRBJ2-5 and V is TRBV5-1; D possibly corresponds to TRBD1 (5 bases). Germline CDR1 is SGHRS and CDR2 is YFSETQ. With 1 base removed from V and 2 bases from J, the gap between germline ends came to 12 bases. The CDR3 consists of 15 residues.

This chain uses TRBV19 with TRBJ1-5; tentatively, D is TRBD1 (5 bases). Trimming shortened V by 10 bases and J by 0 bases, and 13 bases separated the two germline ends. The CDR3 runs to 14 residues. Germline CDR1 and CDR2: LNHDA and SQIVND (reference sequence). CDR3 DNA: TGTGCCACAGAGAGGACACCTAGCAATCAGCCCCAGCATTTT. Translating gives CATERTPSNQPQHF. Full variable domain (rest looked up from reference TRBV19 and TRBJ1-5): DGGITQSPKYLFRKEGQNVTLSCEQNLNHDAMYWYRQDPGQGLRLIYYSQIVNDFQKGDIAEGYSVSREKKESFPLTVTSAQKNPTAFYLCATERTPSNQPQHFGDGTRLSIL.

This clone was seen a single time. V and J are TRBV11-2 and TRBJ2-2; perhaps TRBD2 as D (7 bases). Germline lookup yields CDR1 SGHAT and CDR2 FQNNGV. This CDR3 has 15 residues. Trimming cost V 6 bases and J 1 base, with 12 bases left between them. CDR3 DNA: TGTGCCAGCAGGGGGGCTAGCGGGAACACCGGGGAGCTGTTTTTT. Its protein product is CASRGASGNTGELFF.

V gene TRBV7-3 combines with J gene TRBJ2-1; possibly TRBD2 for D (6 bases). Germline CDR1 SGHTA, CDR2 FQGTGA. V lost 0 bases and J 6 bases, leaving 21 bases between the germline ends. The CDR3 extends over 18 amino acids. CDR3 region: CASSLTFGAGPFFNEQFF. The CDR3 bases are TGTGCCAGCAGCTTAACTTTCGGAGCGGGCCCATTTTTCAATGAGCAGTTCTTC.

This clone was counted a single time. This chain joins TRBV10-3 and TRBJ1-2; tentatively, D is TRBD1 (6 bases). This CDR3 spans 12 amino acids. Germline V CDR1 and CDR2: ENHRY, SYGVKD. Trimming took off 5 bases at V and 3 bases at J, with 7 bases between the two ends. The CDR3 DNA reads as TGTGCCATCAGTAGGACAGACTATGGCTACACCTTC. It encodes CAISRTDYGYTF.

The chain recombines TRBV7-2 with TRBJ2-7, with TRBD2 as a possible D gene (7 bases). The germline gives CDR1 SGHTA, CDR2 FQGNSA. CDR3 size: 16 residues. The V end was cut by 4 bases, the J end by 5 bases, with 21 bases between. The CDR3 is CASSSSSGGRGNEQYF. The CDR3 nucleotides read TGTGCCAGCAGCTCCTCTTCGGGGGGCCGTGGGAACGAGCAGTACTTC.

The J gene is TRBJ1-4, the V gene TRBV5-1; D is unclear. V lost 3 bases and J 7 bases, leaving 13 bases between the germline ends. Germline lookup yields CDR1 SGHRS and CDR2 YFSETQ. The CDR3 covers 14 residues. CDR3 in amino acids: CASSSRRGSEKLFF. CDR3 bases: TGCGCCAGCAGCTCTCGGAGAGGCAGTGAAAAACTGTTTTTT.